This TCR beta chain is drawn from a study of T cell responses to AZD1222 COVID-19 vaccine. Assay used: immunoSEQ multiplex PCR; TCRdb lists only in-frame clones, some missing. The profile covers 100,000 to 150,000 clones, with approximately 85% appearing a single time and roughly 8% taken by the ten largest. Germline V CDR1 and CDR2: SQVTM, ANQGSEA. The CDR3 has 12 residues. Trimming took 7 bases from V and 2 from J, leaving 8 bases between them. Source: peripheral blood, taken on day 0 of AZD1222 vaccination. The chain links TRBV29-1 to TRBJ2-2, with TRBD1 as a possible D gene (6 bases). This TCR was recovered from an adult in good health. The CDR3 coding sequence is TGCAGCGCGGGACACAACACCGGGGAGCTGTTTTTT. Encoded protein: CSAGHNTGELFF.